This TCR beta chain was recorded in a study of T-cell reconstitution after alpha-beta-depleted transplantation in children. Study-wide findings and caveats: One year after transplant, T-cell counts and diversity came mostly from newly produced T cells. Certain patients had high TCRbeta diversity at day 60, and it came from recipient T cells and thymic progenitors that survived.

Only a few counts were recorded for this clonotype. Its antigen is not identified. The CDR3 contains 12 residues. V lost 4 bases, J lost 5 bases, and 9 bases lay in between. Germline CDR1 and CDR2: SQVTM and ANQGSEA. Unique molecular identifiers were incorporated during preparation of the TCRbeta library. A single record per CDR3 protein comes from TCRdb applying MiXCR to the PCR reads. Of just over 950,000 distinct CDR3 sequences in the sample, about 30% were seen once. The V call is TRBV29-1, the J call TRBJ2-1, with a possible D match to TRBD2 (5 bases). The sequence was obtained from a boy less than two years old who had a stem cell transplant for SCID, so the T cells may come from the graft donor. Here the sequenced sample was PBMCs, mostly from graft donor cells, taken 360 days after TCRalphabeta/CD19-depleted stem cell transplant. The CDR3 loop is CSVASGNNEQFF. The CDR3 DNA sequence: TGCAGCGTTGCATCGGGGAACAATGAGCAGTTCTTC.